This record covers a single T cell receptor beta chain. This table comes from immunoSEQ multiplex PCR, and its TCRdb copy is limited to in-frame clones, with some not included. The sample consists of about 81,000 clones, 91% of them appearing once. This record comes from a study of Tregs in tolerant kidney transplant recipients. V was pared by 3 bases and J by 1 base, with 1 base of the junction left unmatched. This CDR3 comprises 15 residues. Germline CDR1 reads SGHTA; CDR2 reads FQGTGA. Mixed chimerism was transient after nonmyeloablative marrow transplants from related graft donors. This material consisted of CD4+ T cells from blood (PBMCs), taken 24 months after the transplant. This sequence originates from a human patient who received a combined kidney and bone marrow transplant. The graft donor may have given rise to some T cells. This rearrangement joins TRBV7-3 to TRBJ2-3; the match to TRBD2 covers 10 bases. The DNA of the CDR3 is TGTGCCAGCAGCTTTAGCGGGGGGCGCACAGATACGCAGTATTTT. Translated: CASSFSGGRTDTQYF.